The 15 T cell receptor beta chains listed next were all sequenced from one sample in a study of identical twins. TCRdb ran MiXCR on the 5' RACE reads and lists one entry per CDR3 protein. The sample yields under 300,000 distinct CDR3 sequences, about 6.7% seen once. This same sample was also part of a study on T cells expressing NK-cell markers.

Material: CD8+ T cells sorted from blood. The receptors derive from a woman between 18 and 29 years old in good health.

The chain couples TRBV9 to TRBJ2-1; 8 nucleotides match TRBD2. CDR1 SGDLS and CDR2 YYNGEE come from the germline V gene. The CDR3 covers 14 residues. The J segment lost 5 bases and the V segment lost 4 bases, leaving 5 bases of the junction unmatched. The CDR3 DNA is TGTGCCAGCAGCTCTAGCGGGCTACACAATGAGCAGTTCTTC. The encoded protein is CASSSSGLHNEQFF.

This clonotype was observed many times. The J gene is TRBJ2-3, the V gene TRBV2; D may be TRBD1 (5 bases). Between the trimmed V and J ends, which lost 3 bases and 3 bases, there was a span of 7 bases. The CDR3 is made up of 13 amino acids. Germline CDR1 is SNHLY and CDR2 is FYNNEI. CDR3 nucleotide sequence: TGTGCCAGCAGTGAGGACATGACAGATACGCAGTATTTT. Protein: CASSEDMTDTQYF. The whole variable domain, filled in from reference TRBV2 and TRBJ2-3, reads EPEVTQTPSHQVTQMGQEVILRCVPISNHLYFYWYRQILGQKVEFLVSFYNNEISEKSEIFDDQFSVERPDGSNFTLKIRSTKLEDSAMYFCASSEDMTDTQYFGPGTRLTVL.

The genes are TRBV7-8 and TRBJ2-7, with TRBD2 matching 9 bases. The CDR3 length is 19 residues. The junction had 17 bases not matched to a gene; V was cut back by 2 bases and J by 3 bases. Germline CDR1 reads SGHVS; CDR2 reads FQNEAQ. CDR3 nucleotide sequence: TGTGCCAGCAGCTTACGAGGACTAGCGTGGAAGATTAAGGGCTACGAGCAGTACTTC. This gives the protein CASSLRGLAWKIKGYEQYF.

In its sample, this clonotype was seen a few times. This chain joins TRBV11-3 and TRBJ2-3; D could derive from TRBD1 or TRBD2 (6 bases each). This CDR3 contains 17 residues. Trimming stripped 0 bases from V and 4 bases from J, with 17 bases between. Germline CDR1 SGHNT, CDR2 YENEEA. In nucleotides, the CDR3 is TGTGCCAGCAGCTTAGAGGTAGTGGGGGGCAGCGCAGATACGCAGTATTTT. Protein: CASSLEVVGGSADTQYF.

V gene TRBV7-2 combines with J gene TRBJ2-1; D remains unclear. V gave up 2 bases and J gave up 5 bases, with 10 bases separating them. This CDR3 has 14 residues. Germline lookup yields CDR1 SGHTA and CDR2 FQGNSA. CDR3 in DNA: TGTGCCAGCAGCTTAAGTGTCTTCAACAATGAGCAGTTCTTC. It codes for CASSLSVFNNEQFF.

This clonotype was recorded at least ten times. The chain recombines TRBV6-1 with TRBJ1-2; no clear D gene. Germline CDR1 and CDR2: MNHNS and SASEGT. Between the trimmed V and J ends, which lost 7 bases and 14 bases, there was a span of 17 bases. CDR3 size: 11 residues. The CDR3 bases are TGTGCCAGCATAACAGCCCGCTGGGTGACCTTC. It codes for CASITARWVTF.

The table lists this clonotype with many counts. V usage is TRBV27 and J usage is TRBJ1-6; the match to TRBD1 covers 7 bases. Germline-derived CDR1 and CDR2 are MNHEY and SMNVEV (reference sequence). The CDR3 has 15 residues. Unmatched junction bases numbered 8, after V lost 5 bases and J lost 7 bases. The CDR3 is CASSLYDRVNSPLHF. In nucleotides, the CDR3 is TGTGCCAGCAGTCTATATGACAGGGTGAATTCACCCCTCCACTTT.

This clonotype was counted only a few times. The V gene is TRBV7-9, the J gene TRBJ2-2; either TRBD1 or TRBD2 may fit D (5 bases each). Trimming took 0 bases from V and 4 from J, leaving 12 bases between them. Germline loops: CDR1 SEHNR, CDR2 FQNEAQ (reference sequence). The CDR3 length is 16 residues. Here the CDR3 reads CASSLAGSGLTGELFF. The DNA for the CDR3 is TGTGCCAGCAGCTTAGCCGGTTCGGGGCTCACCGGGGAGCTGTTTTTT.

The chain is built from TRBV4-1 and TRBJ2-7; 7 nucleotides align to TRBD1. The V gene end was trimmed by 1 base and the J gene end by 5 bases; junction bases not matched to a gene: 5. Germline CDR1 MGHRA, CDR2 YSYEKL. This CDR3 comprises 14 residues. CDR3 in amino acids: CASSQVTGADEQYF. The CDR3 nucleotides read TGCGCCAGCAGCCAAGTTACAGGGGCTGACGAGCAGTACTTC.

This chain uses TRBV12-3 or TRBV12-4 with TRBJ1-1; D remains ambiguous. CDR3 length: 15 amino acids. Trimming removed 3 bases at V and 2 bases at J, with 13 bases between. This CDR3 is CASSFWAEGNTEAFF. In DNA, the CDR3 is TGTGCCAGCAGTTTTTGGGCGGAGGGCAACACTGAAGCTTTCTTT.

This clonotype occurred a few times. The V call is TRBV2, the J call TRBJ1-2, with a weak D call TRBD1 (5 bases). Germline CDR1 and CDR2: SNHLY and FYNNEI. The CDR3 contains 16 residues. Trimming stripped 6 bases from V and 8 bases from J, with 25 bases between. In nucleotides, the CDR3 is TGTGCCAGCAGCGTCCCAGGGTATTCTGCTCTTGGGGGCTACACCTTC. Amino acid sequence: CASSVPGYSALGGYTF.

This clonotype was detected only a few times. CDR3 residues: CASSPTTVSGGARYNEQFF. CDR3 sequence (DNA): TGTGCCAGCAGCCCCACTACGGTTAGCGGGGGGGCCAGATACAATGAGCAGTTCTTC. The chain uses TRBV11-1 and TRBJ2-1; 11 bases fit TRBD2. Germline V lookup: CDR1 SGHAT, CDR2 FQDESV (reference sequence). The CDR3 extends over 19 amino acids. Losses at the gene ends were 5 bases for V and 4 bases for J; bases not matched to a gene: 16.

The genes are TRBV12-3 or TRBV12-4 and TRBJ1-1; no definite D call. Trimming removed 3 bases from V and 6 bases from J, with 8 bases in between. The CDR3 consists of 12 residues. The DNA of the CDR3 is TGTGCCAGCAGTTTCGCCTTATCTGAAGCTTTCTTT. Its protein is CASSFALSEAFF.

The table lists this clonotype with many counts. The chain couples TRBV5-6 to TRBJ1-5; possible D gene TRBD1, 5 bases. Germline CDR1 SGHDT, CDR2 YYEEEE. Trimming stripped 3 bases from V and 0 bases from J, with 10 bases between. CDR3 length: 15 residues. CDR3 sequence reads: CASSSGTGSNQPQHF. The CDR3 nucleotides are TGTGCCAGCAGCTCCGGGACGGGTAGCAATCAGCCCCAGCATTTT.

The rearrangement joins TRBV4-2 to TRBJ2-3; tentative D call: TRBD2 (6 bases). CDR1 LGHNA and CDR2 YNFKEQ come from the germline V gene. This CDR3 is built from 17 residues. V lost 3 bases and J lost 4, with 20 bases in between. The CDR3 DNA reads TGTGCCAGCAGCCACGCCAGAGGGCCCAGGAGGGCAGATACGCAGTATTTT. The encoded protein is CASSHARGPRRADTQYF.